These 19 T cell receptor beta chains were sequenced from one sample in a study of T-cell reconstitution after alpha-beta-depleted transplantation in children. A TCRbeta library incorporating unique molecular identifiers was prepared. TCRdb processed the PCR reads anew with MiXCR; each CDR3 protein has one entry. The sample includes approximately 420,000 distinct CDR3 sequences, roughly a tenth of them seen just once. This specimen was PBMCs from the stem cell graft donor, taken from the stem cell graft. Receptors were obtained from a human donor who donated a stem cell graft to a child with acute myeloid leukemia.

This clonotype showed up just a few times. This sequence joins TRBV29-1 and TRBJ2-3; D not resolved. V lost 3 bases, J lost 4 bases, and 5 bases lay in between. Per the germline V gene, CDR1 is SQVTM and CDR2 is ANQGSEA. This CDR3 has 11 residues. This chain's CDR3 is CSVELADTQYF. In DNA form, the CDR3 reads TGCAGCGTTGAGCTTGCAGATACGCAGTATTTT.

This chain links TRBV6-1 with TRBJ1-4, with D unclear. The germline V and J ends were trimmed by 7 bases and 4 bases, with 10 bases remaining between them. The CDR3 has 13 amino acids. Germline lookup yields CDR1 MNHNS and CDR2 SASEGT. The CDR3 here is CASNDGYNEKLFF. In nucleotides, the CDR3 is TGTGCCAGCAACGACGGATATAATGAAAAACTGTTTTTT.

This clonotype was recorded at least ten times. The chain couples TRBV5-1 to TRBJ1-1, with TRBD1 identical over 8 bases. The germline V gene encodes CDR1 SGHRS and CDR2 YFSETQ. Germline trimming cut 4 bases from V and 4 bases from J; bases unmatched to any gene: 6. The CDR3 sequence is 14 residues long. In DNA form, the CDR3 reads TGCGCCAGCAGCGTGGGACAGGAGCTCACTGAAGCTTTCTTT. Translation: CASSVGQELTEAFF.

At least ten counts were recorded for this clonotype. The chain has TRBV3-1 and TRBJ1-5; possibly TRBD1 for D (5 bases). V lost 1 base and J lost 3, with 7 bases in between. Germline V lookup: CDR1 LGHDT, CDR2 YNNKEL (reference sequence). The CDR3 totals 14 residues. CDR3 coding DNA: TGTGCCAGCAGCCAAGCAGGGACCAATCAGCCCCAGCATTTT. Translation: CASSQAGTNQPQHF.

This clonotype came up many times. The chain carries TRBV6-5 and TRBJ2-3, with D tentatively TRBD2 (5 bases). This CDR3 is built from 17 residues. The V end was cut by 0 bases, the J end by 0 bases, with 13 bases between. CDR1 and CDR2 (germline): MNHEY, SVGAGI. Here the CDR3 DNA reads TGTGCCAGCAGTTACTCGAGTACCAGCGGAAGCACAGATACGCAGTATTTT. Residues: CASSYSSTSGSTDTQYF.

The sample holds many counts of this clonotype. V is TRBV7-9 and J is TRBJ2-1; 8 positions match TRBD1. The CDR3 totals 15 residues. V lost 0 bases and J lost 3; bases outside the gene matches: 1. The germline CDR1 and CDR2 sequences are SEHNR and FQNEAQ (reference sequence). In DNA, the CDR3 is TGTGCCAGCAGCTTAGCCAGGGGGCTCTACAATGAGCAGTTCTTC. Residues: CASSLARGLYNEQFF.

The rearrangement joins TRBV5-1 to TRBJ1-3; D not resolved. Trimming cost V 5 bases and J 0 bases, with 9 bases left between them. Germline loops: CDR1 SGHRS, CDR2 YFSETQ. There are 14 residues in the CDR3. The CDR3 is CASRQSLSGNTIYF. The CDR3 coding sequence is TGCGCCAGCAGGCAGAGTCTCTCTGGAAACACCATATATTTT.

This chain uses TRBV5-1 with TRBJ1-2; 9 positions agree with TRBD1. The J segment lost 3 bases and the V segment lost 4 bases, leaving 4 bases of the junction unmatched. Germline CDR1 and CDR2: SGHRS and YFSETQ. This CDR3 spans 14 amino acids. DNA of the CDR3: TGCGCCAGCAGCCCGGGGACAGGGTACTATGGCTACACCTTC. It is translated as CASSPGTGYYGYTF.

The chain has TRBV13 and TRBJ2-7; no definite D call. V was cut by 2 bases and J by 2 bases, with 7 bases left in between. CDR1 PRHDT and CDR2 FYEKMQ come from the germline V gene (reference sequence). The CDR3 runs 13 residues. Written as DNA, the CDR3 is TGTGCCAGCAGCTTAAGCTACGCCTACGAGCAGTACTTC. It translates to CASSLSYAYEQYF.

V usage is TRBV11-1 and J usage is TRBJ2-3; TRBD2 might be the D (6 bases). CDR3 length: 20 residues. Trimming took off 0 bases at V and 0 bases at J, with 22 bases between the two ends. Per germline, CDR1 SGHAT and CDR2 FQDESV (reference sequence). CDR3 nucleotide sequence: TGTGCCAGCAGCTTAGCTAGGTCGACTAGATTAACGCCTAGCACAGATACGCAGTATTTT. This sequence encodes CASSLARSTRLTPSTDTQYF.

The chain links TRBV10-3 to TRBJ1-1; D is undetermined. Germline V CDR1 and CDR2: ENHRY, SYGVKD. The V gene lost 2 bases and the J gene lost 4 bases, with 14 bases spanning the gap. This CDR3 has 15 amino acids. In nucleotides, the CDR3 is TGTGCCATCAGTGAGAAAGATGGAGGCGGCACTGAAGCTTTCTTT. Its protein product is CAISEKDGGGTEAFF.

This clonotype turned up a few times. The rearrangement links TRBV12-3 or TRBV12-4 to TRBJ2-2, with 10 bases lining up with TRBD1. This CDR3 comprises 16 residues. The junction had 5 bases not matched to a gene; V was cut back by 3 bases and J by 4 bases. CDR3 in DNA: TGTGCCAGCAGTTTCGGGACAGGGGTGGGCACCGGGGAGCTGTTTTTT. Translating gives CASSFGTGVGTGELFF.

This chain joins TRBV5-1 and TRBJ2-1, with 8 positions matching TRBD2. This CDR3 is 15 amino acids long. V lost 5 bases to trimming and J lost 8 bases; unmatched junction nucleotides: 12. The germline gives CDR1 SGHRS, CDR2 YFSETQ. CDR3 region: CASRDPGLGIHEQFF. CDR3 bases: TGCGCCAGCAGAGACCCGGGACTAGGGATTCATGAGCAGTTCTTC.

This chain uses TRBV27 with TRBJ2-7; TRBD2 is a possible D gene (5 bases). This CDR3 has 14 residues. Looked up from germline, CDR1 is MNHEY and CDR2 is SMNVEV (reference sequence). Between the trimmed V and J ends, which lost 6 bases and 6 bases, there was a span of 18 bases. The CDR3 sequence is CASRLGVNSPEQYV. Here the CDR3 DNA reads TGTGCCAGCAGACTCGGGGTAAATAGCCCCGAGCAGTACGTC.

Only a few counts were recorded for this clonotype. The CDR3 DNA reads as TGTGCCAGCAGTTTCCCCGGGGAGACCCAGTACTTC. Translating it yields CASSFPGETQYF. The rearrangement joins TRBV12-3 or TRBV12-4 to TRBJ2-5, with no clear D. Trimming stripped 3 bases from V and 5 bases from J, with 7 bases between. This CDR3 comprises 12 residues.

This clonotype was recorded at least ten times. The V call is TRBV5-1, the J call TRBJ2-2; a weak D match, TRBD2 (6 bases). This CDR3 contains 15 residues. V lost 4 bases and J lost 2, with 12 bases in between. Germline values: CDR1 SGHRS, CDR2 YFSETQ. CDR3 sequence (DNA): TGCGCCAGCAGCCCCGGGACTCACAACACCGGGGAGCTGTTTTTT. This gives the protein CASSPGTHNTGELFF. Complete variable domain (other parts from reference TRBV5-1 and TRBJ2-2): KAGVTQTPRYLIKTRGQQVTLSCSPISGHRSVSWYQQTPGQGLQFLFEYFSETQRNKGNFPGRFSGRQFSNSRSEMNVSTLELGDSALYLCASSPGTHNTGELFFGEGSRLTVL.

This clonotype was detected a few times. The V gene is TRBV7-8, the J gene TRBJ2-3; 12 positions agree with TRBD2. V lost 0 bases, J lost 0 bases, and 4 bases stayed unmatched. The CDR3 runs 18 residues. In germline, CDR1 is SGHVS, CDR2 FQNEAQ. The CDR3 DNA follows: TGTGCCAGCAGCTTAGCGCGGACTAGCGGGGCGAGCACAGATACGCAGTATTTT. Translating it yields CASSLARTSGASTDTQYF.

This clonotype was picked up many times. The chain uses TRBV5-1 and TRBJ1-3; no definite D call. The CDR3 sequence is 13 residues long. With 1 base removed from V and 4 bases from J, the gap between germline ends came to 6 bases. The germline CDR1 and CDR2 sequences are SGHRS and YFSETQ. The CDR3 is CASSLNLGNTIYF. CDR3 nucleotide sequence: TGCGCCAGCAGCTTGAATCTCGGAAACACCATATATTTT.

This clonotype was seen a few times. The gene calls are TRBV4-1 and TRBJ2-7; 7 bases agree with TRBD1. Germline-derived CDR1 and CDR2 are MGHRA and YSYEKL. Trimming took 2 bases from V and 3 from J; bases not matched to a gene: 7. CDR3 length: 15 amino acids. In nucleotides, the CDR3 is TGCGCCAGCAGCCAACACCGGGACAGAGACTACGAGCAGTACTTC. Amino acid sequence: CASSQHRDRDYEQYF.